These 32 T cell receptor beta chains were all obtained from the same sample, sequenced in a study of blood T cell repertoires in COVID-19. Clones were sequenced by immunoSEQ multiplex PCR, and TCRdb holds only the in-frame ones, with some missing. The data contain 150,000 to 200,000 clones, roughly 82% of them singletons. The sequencing sample was made of PBMCs or T cells enriched from blood (not recorded which). Receptors originate from an older woman with acute COVID-19.

The V call is TRBV6-5, the J call TRBJ1-5, with 8 bases aligning to TRBD1. V dropped 6 bases and J dropped 6; count of bases not matched to a gene: 10. There are 15 residues in the CDR3. The germline V gene encodes CDR1 MNHEY and CDR2 SVGAGI. In DNA, the CDR3 is TGTGCCAGCAGGAAACAGGGGGGAATTAGTCAGCCCCAGCATTTT. Protein: CASRKQGGISQPQHF.

V is TRBV27 and J is TRBJ2-2, with TRBD2 matching 11 bases. The CDR3 loop spans 16 amino acids. The germline V gene encodes CDR1 MNHEY and CDR2 SMNVEV (reference sequence). V gave up 3 bases and J gave up 5 bases; unmatched junction bases: 5. The CDR3 bases are TGTGCCAGCAGTTTCAGCCTAGCGGGAGGTACCGGGGAGCTGTTTTTT. Translating it yields CASSFSLAGGTGELFF.

There are a few counts of this clone. The V and J genes are TRBV6-1 and TRBJ2-1; 7 bases fit TRBD2. The CDR3 has 14 amino acids. The germline gives CDR1 MNHNS, CDR2 SASEGT. The trim removed 3 bases at V and 7 bases at J, leaving 6 bases unmatched. CDR3 protein: CASSDPGTTNEQFF. The CDR3 DNA reads as TGTGCCAGCAGTGACCCCGGGACTACAAATGAGCAGTTCTTC.

This clone was counted a single time. J is TRBJ2-3 and V is TRBV11-3, with D possibly being TRBD2 (5 bases). The length of the CDR3 is 15 residues. The V gene's germline CDR1 is SGHNT and CDR2 YENEEA. V was clipped by 3 bases and J by 1 base, with 11 bases between them. The CDR3 spells CASSFSGIGTDTQYF. The CDR3 DNA reads as TGTGCCAGCAGCTTTTCGGGAATCGGCACAGATACGCAGTATTTT. Filled out from reference TRBV11-3 and TRBJ2-3, the complete variable domain reads EAGVVQSPRYKIIEKKQPVAFWCNPISGHNTLYWYLQNLGQGPELLIRYENEEAVDDSQLPKDRFSAERLKGVDSTLKIQPAELGDSAVYLCASSFSGIGTDTQYFGPGTRLTVL.

The CDR3 sequence is CASSQGSSWTSGYTDTQYF. The CDR3 region has the DNA TGCGCCAGCAGCCAAGGTTCCTCCTGGACTAGCGGTTACACAGATACGCAGTATTTT. V usage is TRBV4-3 and J usage is TRBJ2-3; 10 bases line up with TRBD2. The junction had 12 bases not matched to a gene; V was cut back by 1 base and J by 2 bases. The CDR3 runs to 19 residues. Germline V gives CDR1 LGHNA, CDR2 YSLEER.

J is TRBJ1-4 and V is TRBV4-1; D is possibly TRBD1 (5 bases). Per the germline V gene, CDR1 is MGHRA and CDR2 is YSYEKL. Trimming took 3 bases from V and 4 from J, leaving 12 bases between them. This CDR3 is 15 amino acids long. The CDR3, as DNA: TGCGCCAGCAGCCACCCCGACAGTATTAATGAAAAACTGTTTTTT. This gives the protein CASSHPDSINEKLFF.

The gene calls are TRBV28 and TRBJ1-2, with D uncertain. The CDR3 runs 14 residues. With 8 bases removed from V and 3 bases from J, the gap between germline ends came to 16 bases. Germline V CDR1 and CDR2: MDHEN, SYDVKM. CDR3 bases: TGTGCCAGCCGTCAACTCAACAGATACTATGGCTACACCTTC. It specifies CASRQLNRYYGYTF.

Here the CDR3 reads CASGYRDRLNTEAFF. In DNA form, the CDR3 reads TGTGCCAGCGGCTACCGGGACAGGTTGAACACTGAAGCTTTCTTT. The chain has TRBV27 and TRBJ1-1; 8 nucleotides match TRBD1. V dropped 8 bases and J dropped 0; count of bases not matched to a gene: 8. The CDR3 contains 15 residues. CDR1 is MNHEY, CDR2 SMNVEV, per germline (reference sequence).

The V gene is TRBV4-1, the J gene TRBJ2-3, with D possibly being TRBD1 (6 bases). Germline V gene sequence: CDR1 MGHRA, CDR2 YSYEKL. The CDR3 is 15 residues long. V was shortened by 5 bases and J by 6 bases, with 18 bases between the two germline ends. CDR3: CASSSSGVYRDTQYF. CDR3 DNA sequence: TGCGCCAGCAGCTCCTCAGGGGTCTACCGGGATACGCAGTATTTT.

This clone has only one observation. The chain has TRBV27 and TRBJ2-5, with 12 bases matching TRBD2. Trimming cost V 6 bases and J 4 bases; bases outside gene matches: 18. Germline lookup yields CDR1 MNHEY and CDR2 SMNVEV (reference sequence). This CDR3 comprises 19 residues. CDR3 DNA: TGTGCCAGCAGGTTGGGGGGGGCTAGCGGGAGGGCCGGTAGAGAGACCCAGTACTTC. Protein sequence: CASRLGGASGRAGRETQYF.

There are many counts of this clone. The CDR3 bases are TGCGCCAGCAGCAGGTCGAACGGGTTACTAAACGGCAATCAGCCCCAGCATTTT. Protein sequence: CASSRSNGLLNGNQPQHF. The chain employs TRBV4-1 and TRBJ1-5; no definite D call. The length of the CDR3 is 18 residues. Trimming cost V 5 bases and J 2 bases, with 22 bases left between them. CDR1 and CDR2 (germline): MGHRA, YSYEKL.

This clone came up many times. The chain employs TRBV6-5 and TRBJ1-2; D ambiguous. Germline CDR1 MNHEY, CDR2 SVGAGI. This CDR3 spans 14 amino acids. Trimming took off 6 bases at V and 0 bases at J, with 11 bases between the two ends. CDR3 sequence reads: CASSPDYSNYGYTF. The CDR3 DNA reads TGTGCCAGCAGCCCAGACTACTCTAACTATGGCTACACCTTC.

This CDR3 reads CASSLGSEKLFF. CDR3 in DNA: TGTGCCAGCAGCTTAGGATCGGAAAAACTGTTTTTT. V and J are TRBV13 and TRBJ1-4; D not certain. Trimming shortened V by 0 bases and J by 8 bases, and 4 bases separated the two germline ends. From germline, CDR1 is PRHDT and CDR2 FYEKMQ (reference sequence). The CDR3 loop spans 12 amino acids.

The rearrangement joins TRBV4-2 to TRBJ2-7; 7 nucleotides align to TRBD1. Germline CDR1 and CDR2: LGHNA and YNFKEQ. The trim removed 1 base at V and 11 bases at J, leaving 14 bases unmatched. The CDR3 is 15 residues long. The CDR3 loop reads CASSQANRGQNPEYF. The CDR3 DNA is TGTGCCAGCAGCCAAGCAAACAGGGGCCAAAACCCGGAGTACTTC.

This clone was detected only a few times. Other DNA variants within this sample encode the same CDR3. The J gene is TRBJ1-4, the V gene TRBV7-9, with unresolved D. Germline CDR1 is SEHNR and CDR2 is FQNEAQ (reference sequence). This CDR3 spans 14 amino acids. Trimming took off 1 base at V and 8 bases at J, with 11 bases between the two ends. In nucleotides, the CDR3 is TGTGCCAGCAGCTTAGAACGAGGGAACGAAAAACTGTTTTTT. It translates to CASSLERGNEKLFF.

This chain links TRBV10-3 with TRBJ1-2; D gene unclear. Between the trimmed V and J ends, which lost 0 bases and 6 bases, there was a span of 17 bases. The CDR3 contains 16 residues. Germline CDR1 and CDR2: ENHRY and SYGVKD. The CDR3 sequence is CAISESGGILRNGYTF. The CDR3 coding sequence is TGTGCCATCAGTGAGTCTGGAGGGATATTAAGGAATGGCTACACCTTC.

This clone showed up just a few times. The rearrangement uses TRBV6-5 and TRBJ2-7, with 8 bases identical to TRBD1. This CDR3 has 13 amino acids. Unmatched junction bases numbered 9, after V lost 9 bases and J lost 5 bases. CDR1 and CDR2 from the germline V gene are MNHEY and SVGAGI. The CDR3 spells CARPGGAEDEQYV. The CDR3 DNA sequence: TGTGCCAGGCCAGGGGGCGCGGAAGACGAGCAGTACGTC.

This chain uses TRBV7-2 with TRBJ1-5; D gene uncertain. Germline V gene lookup returns CDR1 SGHTA and CDR2 FQGNSA. CDR3 length: 13 amino acids. Deletions cut 5 bases from V and 7 bases from J, with 12 bases between. The CDR3 nucleotides read TGTGCCAGCAGCCCCGGGGTGGAGCAGCCCCAGCATTTT. Amino acid sequence: CASSPGVEQPQHF.

A few counts support this clone. The chain couples TRBV10-1 to TRBJ2-3; 9 nucleotides line up with TRBD2. Looked up from germline, CDR1 is WNHNN and CDR2 is SYGVQD (reference sequence). Trimming at V came to 3 bases and at J to 2 bases, leaving 3 bases not matched to a gene. The CDR3 contains 15 residues. CDR3 sequence reads: CASSDAGGPTDTQYF. Written as DNA, the CDR3 is TGCGCCAGCAGTGATGCGGGGGGGCCCACAGATACGCAGTATTTT.

V gene TRBV6-1 combines with J gene TRBJ2-7; 8 bases match TRBD1. Germline trimming cut 3 bases from V and 5 bases from J; bases unmatched to any gene: 3. The CDR3 totals 13 residues. The germline gives CDR1 MNHNS, CDR2 SASEGT. The CDR3 DNA reads as TGTGCCAGCAGTGACAGGGGGCAGCACGAGCAGTACGTC. As protein: CASSDRGQHEQYV.

The chain recombines TRBV27 with TRBJ2-3; maybe TRBD2 (6 bases). This CDR3 region has 17 residues. The germline V gene has CDR1 MNHEY and CDR2 SMNVEV (reference sequence). Trimming stripped 1 base from V and 5 bases from J, with 19 bases between. This chain's CDR3 is CASSLWKIRRAGDTQYF. The CDR3 bases are TGTGCCAGCAGTTTATGGAAGATCAGGAGGGCCGGAGATACGCAGTATTTT.

This chain uses TRBV6-5 with TRBJ1-3; D not certain. The CDR3 is 15 amino acids. In germline, CDR1 is MNHEY, CDR2 SVGAGI. V gave up 6 bases and J gave up 0 bases, with 12 bases separating them. CDR3 coding DNA: TGTGCCAGCAGCACCATCCGGAGCTCTGGAAACACCATATATTTT. Amino acids: CASSTIRSSGNTIYF.

The chain is built from TRBV6-5 and TRBJ1-2; the match to TRBD1 covers 10 bases. Germline-derived CDR1 and CDR2 are MNHEY and SVGAGI. J was trimmed by 5 bases and V by 5 bases; bases with no gene match: 8. CDR3 size: 15 residues. The CDR3 coding sequence is TGTGCCAGCAGTCACCGGGACAGGGGTCTTTATGGCTACACCTTC. The encoded protein is CASSHRDRGLYGYTF.

This chain connects TRBV6-5 to TRBJ2-1; 11 nucleotides agree with TRBD1. The CDR3 covers 15 residues. Germline CDR1 is MNHEY and CDR2 is SVGAGI. With V trimmed by 6 bases and J by 9 bases, 10 bases remained unmatched. The CDR3 protein is CASSRKGQGGFEQFF. The DNA for the CDR3 is TGTGCCAGCAGCCGGAAGGGACAGGGGGGTTTTGAGCAGTTCTTC.

The CDR3 loop reads CASSFATGSNQPQHF. The CDR3 coding sequence is TGTGCCAGCAGTTTTGCGACAGGGAGCAATCAGCCCCAGCATTTT. V is TRBV28 and J is TRBJ1-5, with 7 nucleotides matching TRBD1. This CDR3 has 15 residues. The germline gives CDR1 MDHEN, CDR2 SYDVKM. The junction had 3 bases not matched to a gene; V was cut back by 3 bases and J by 1 base.

The J gene is TRBJ2-2, the V gene TRBV14; D is undetermined. V dropped 1 base and J dropped 7 bases, with 4 bases sitting between them. The germline CDR1 and CDR2 sequences are SGHDN and FVKESK. This CDR3 is built from 12 residues. This CDR3 reads CASSQVNGELFF. The DNA for the CDR3 is TGTGCCAGCAGCCAAGTAAACGGGGAGCTGTTTTTT.

This sequence joins TRBV11-2 and TRBJ1-5; TRBD1 is a possible D gene (5 bases). In germline, CDR1 is SGHAT, CDR2 FQNNGV. This CDR3 is 15 amino acids long. V lost 5 bases and J lost 0, with 11 bases in between. CDR3 residues: CASSPGEHSNQPQHF. CDR3 sequence (DNA): TGTGCCAGCAGCCCGGGGGAGCATAGCAATCAGCCCCAGCATTTT.

This clone has a single count. This chain connects TRBV5-1 to TRBJ1-4; 9 bases map to TRBD1. Germline CDR1 SGHRS, CDR2 YFSETQ. The CDR3 has 14 residues. Trimming removed 4 bases from V and 7 bases from J; junction bases left unmatched: 5. The CDR3 nucleotides are TGCGCCAGCAGCCCACAGGGGGCCATTGAAAAACTGTTTTTT. Amino acids: CASSPQGAIEKLFF.

This chain uses TRBV4-3 with TRBJ2-2, with 12 bases identical to TRBD2. J was trimmed by 1 base and V by 1 base; bases with no gene match: 1. Looked up from germline, CDR1 is LGHNA and CDR2 is YSLEER. This CDR3 has 17 amino acids. CDR3 region: CASSQGTSGVNTGELFF. The DNA for the CDR3 is TGCGCCAGCAGCCAAGGGACTAGCGGGGTGAACACCGGGGAGCTGTTTTTT.

The chain uses TRBV27 and TRBJ2-2, with D tentatively TRBD1 (5 bases). Germline V gene data show CDR1 as MNHEY and CDR2 as SMNVEV (reference sequence). The CDR3 length is 15 residues. Trimming stripped 6 bases from V and 6 bases from J, with 17 bases between. CDR3 in amino acids: CASRIGAVGAGELFF. In DNA form, the CDR3 reads TGTGCCAGCAGGATTGGGGCCGTCGGCGCCGGGGAGCTGTTTTTT.

The DNA of the CDR3 is TGTGCCAGCAAGGTGTCACAGGGGGCCTGGGGTGAGCAGTTCTTC. It specifies CASKVSQGAWGEQFF. This chain uses TRBV7-2 with TRBJ2-1, with 9 positions matching TRBD1. V shed 7 bases and J 9 bases; nucleotides not matched to a gene: 13. The length of the CDR3 is 15 residues. CDR1 is SGHTA, CDR2 FQGNSA, per germline.

The rearrangement uses TRBV5-1 and TRBJ1-1, with 8 bases matching TRBD1. CDR1 is SGHRS, CDR2 YFSETQ, per germline. V shed 3 bases and J 1 base; nucleotides not matched to a gene: 14. The CDR3 totals 18 residues. Here the CDR3 reads CASSSDQAAGTGNTEAFF. Written as DNA, the CDR3 is TGCGCCAGCAGCTCTGACCAGGCCGCAGGGACAGGGAACACTGAAGCTTTCTTT.